This entry lists 8 T cell receptor beta chains sequenced from one sample in a study of blood T cell repertoires in COVID-19. TCRdb's copy holds only in-frame clones and misses some; the assay was immunoSEQ multiplex PCR. The data show approximately 140,000 clones, around 84% seen once. Sequencing was carried out using peripheral blood. The source of these receptors is a woman older than 75 with acute or convalescent COVID-19.

This sequence joins TRBV5-4 and TRBJ2-3; D unresolved. V gave up 0 bases and J gave up 5 bases, with 4 bases separating them. There are 12 residues in the CDR3. Germline CDR1 reads SGHNT; CDR2 reads YYREEE (reference sequence). Written as DNA, the CDR3 is TGTGCCAGCAGCTTGGGAGGAGATACGCAGTATTTT. As protein: CASSLGGDTQYF.

The chain has TRBV18 and TRBJ2-1; 8 bases are shared with TRBD2. V dropped 4 bases and J dropped 9; count of bases not matched to a gene: 8. The CDR3 contains 14 residues. Germline-derived CDR1 and CDR2 are KGHSH and LQKENI. CDR3 region: CASSRTSPPGEQFF. The DNA for the CDR3 is TGTGCCAGCTCACGGACTAGCCCACCGGGTGAGCAGTTCTTC. Based on the CDR3 plus reference TRBV18 and TRBJ2-1, the full variable domain is NAGVMQNPRHLVRRRGQEARLRCSPMKGHSHVYWYRQLPEEGLKFMVYLQKENIIDESGMPKERFSAEFPKEGPSILRIQQVVRGDSAAYFCASSRTSPPGEQFFGPGTRLTVL.

J is TRBJ2-6 and V is TRBV4-3; D possibly corresponds to TRBD1 (6 bases). The length of the CDR3 is 14 residues. Germline CDR1 and CDR2: LGHNA and YSLEER. Trimming removed 5 bases from V and 3 bases from J, with 8 bases in between. The CDR3 bases are TGCGCCAGCAGCTACAGGGTTGGGGCCAACGTCCTGACTTTC. Translation gives CASSYRVGANVLTF.

The gene calls are TRBV29-1 and TRBJ2-5; D is possibly TRBD2 (5 bases). CDR3 length equals 10 residues. Germline CDR1 SQVTM, CDR2 ANQGSEA. V was pared by 7 bases and J by 5 bases, with 8 bases between. This chain's CDR3 is CSGRGETQYF. In DNA, the CDR3 is TGCAGCGGTAGAGGGGAGACCCAGTACTTC.

The chain recombines TRBV29-1 with TRBJ1-1; 11 positions match TRBD1. Trimming cost V 1 base and J 4 bases; bases outside gene matches: 5. The CDR3 has 15 amino acids. Germline V gene sequence: CDR1 SQVTM, CDR2 ANQGSEA. The CDR3 sequence is CSVEGSGTGGTEAFF. As DNA, the CDR3 is TGCAGCGTTGAAGGATCCGGGACAGGGGGCACTGAAGCTTTCTTT.

This clone came up a few times. The chain carries TRBV2 and TRBJ1-2, with D possibly TRBD1 on 5 matching bases. CDR3 length: 14 amino acids. V lost 6 bases to trimming and J lost 7 bases, with 18 bases between them. Germline CDR1 SNHLY, CDR2 FYNNEI. This CDR3 reads CASRQDQGIGGYTF. The CDR3, as DNA: TGTGCCAGCAGACAGGACCAGGGAATAGGTGGCTACACCTTC.

The table lists this clone with a count of one. The V and J genes are TRBV25-1 and TRBJ2-2; the D is unclear. V was shortened by 3 bases and J by 4 bases, with 9 bases between the two germline ends. This CDR3 comprises 14 residues. The germline V gene has CDR1 MGHDK and CDR2 SYGVNS. CDR3 bases: TGTGCCAGCAGTGATAACTACCCCACCGGGGAGCTGTTTTTT. It encodes CASSDNYPTGELFF.

This sequence joins TRBV7-6 and TRBJ2-1, with 12 bases matching TRBD1. CDR1 and CDR2 (germline): SGHVS, FNYEAQ. Trimming cost V 4 bases and J 8 bases; bases outside gene matches: 6. This CDR3 contains 15 residues. The DNA of the CDR3 is TGTGCCAGCAGCTCAGGGGACAGGGGGCTGGATGAGCAGTTCTTC. It yields the protein CASSSGDRGLDEQFF. The full variable domain, in which reference TRBV7-6 and TRBJ2-1 provide the parts outside the CDR3, is GAGVSQSPRYKVTKRGQDVALRCDPISGHVSLYWYRQALGQGPEFLTYFNYEAQQDKSGLPNDRFSAERPEGSISTLTIQRTEQRDSAMYRCASSSGDRGLDEQFFGPGTRLTVL.